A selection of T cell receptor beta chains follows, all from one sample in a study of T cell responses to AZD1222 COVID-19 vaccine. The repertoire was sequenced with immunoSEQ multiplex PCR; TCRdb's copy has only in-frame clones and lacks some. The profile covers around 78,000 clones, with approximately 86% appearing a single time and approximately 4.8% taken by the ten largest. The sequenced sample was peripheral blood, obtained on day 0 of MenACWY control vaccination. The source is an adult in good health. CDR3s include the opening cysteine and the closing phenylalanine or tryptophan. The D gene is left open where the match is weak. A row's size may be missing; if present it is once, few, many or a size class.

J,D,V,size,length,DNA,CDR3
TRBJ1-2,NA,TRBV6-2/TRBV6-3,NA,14,TGTGCCAGCAGTTACCAGACCAGCCTCTATGGCTACACCTTC,CASSYQTSLYGYTF
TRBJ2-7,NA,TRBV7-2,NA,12,TGTGCCAGCAGCTTAGTTAGGTACGAGCAGTACTTC,CASSLVRYEQYF
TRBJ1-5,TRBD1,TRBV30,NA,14,TGTGCCTGGAGCGGGACAGGGGTTGATCAGCCCCAGCATTTT,CAWSGTGVDQPQHF
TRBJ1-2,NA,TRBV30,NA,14,TGTGCCTGGAGTGTTGGGGGGGAGGTTGATGGCTACACCTTC,CAWSVGGEVDGYTF
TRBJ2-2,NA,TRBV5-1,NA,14,TGCGCCAGCAGCCCCGGGAGACTAACCGGGGAGCTGTTTTTT,CASSPGRLTGELFF
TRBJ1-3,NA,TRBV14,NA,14,TGTGCCAGCAGCCAAAGGGGGTCTGGAAACACCATATATTTT,CASSQRGSGNTIYF
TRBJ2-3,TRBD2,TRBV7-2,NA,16,TGTGCCAGCAGCTCCATTAGCGGGGGGGGTGGAGATACGCAGTATTTT,CASSSISGGGGDTQYF
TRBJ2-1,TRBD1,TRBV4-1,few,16,TGCGCCAGCAGCCATCTCACAGGGGAAAGCTACAATGAGCAGTTCTTC,CASSHLTGESYNEQFF
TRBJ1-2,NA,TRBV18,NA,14,TGTGCCAGCTCACCCGACTTGGGGAACTATGGCTACACCTTC,CASSPDLGNYGYTF
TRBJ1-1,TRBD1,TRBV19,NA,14,TGTGCCAGTAGTCCGAGGGGGCGGAACACTGAAGCTTTCTTT,CASSPRGRNTEAFF
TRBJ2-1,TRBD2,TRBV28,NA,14,TGTGCCAGCAGCTTTAGCGGGGAGTACAATGAGCAGTTCTTC,CASSFSGEYNEQFF
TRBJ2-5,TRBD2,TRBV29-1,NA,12,TGCAGCGTTGTGAGTATGGGGCGGGAGCAGTACTTC,CSVVSMGREQYF
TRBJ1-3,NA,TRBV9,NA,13,TGTGCCAGCAGCGTAGATCTGGAGGGCACCATATATTTT,CASSVDLEGTIYF
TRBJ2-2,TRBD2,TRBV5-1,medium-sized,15,TGCGCCAGCAGCTGGGGACTAGCGGGCACCGGGGAGCTGTTTTTT,CASSWGLAGTGELFF
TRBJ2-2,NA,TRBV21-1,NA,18,TGTGCCAGCTCGAGGGGACAGGGTGTACCTACGAACACCGGGGAGCTGTTTTTT,CASSRGQGVPTNTGELFF
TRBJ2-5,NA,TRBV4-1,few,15,TGCGCCAGCAGCCGAACAACAGGGATTATAGAGACCCAGTACTTC,CASSRTTGIIETQYF
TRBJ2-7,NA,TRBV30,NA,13,TGTGCCTGGAGTGCCGGGAACTCCTACGAGCAGTACTTC,CAWSAGNSYEQYF
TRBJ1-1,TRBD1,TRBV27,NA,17,TGTGCCAGCAGTTTTTCCCAGGGGGTGTCGACGTGGACTGAAGCTTTCTTT,CASSFSQGVSTWTEAFF
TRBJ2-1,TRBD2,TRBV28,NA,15,TGTGCCAGCAGCTCCCCAGCGGGGGGGTTATATGAGCAGTTCTTC,CASSSPAGGLYEQFF
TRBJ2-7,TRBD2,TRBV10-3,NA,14,TGTGCCATCAGTGTCTCAGCGGGGCAGGACGAGCAGTACTTC,CAISVSAGQDEQYF
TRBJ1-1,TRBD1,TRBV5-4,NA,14,TGTGCCAGCAGCTTAGGGGGCCAGAACACTGAAGCTTTCTTT,CASSLGGQNTEAFF
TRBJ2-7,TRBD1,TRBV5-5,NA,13,TGTGCCAGCAGCCCCACAGGGGTCCACGAGCAGTACTTC,CASSPTGVHEQYF
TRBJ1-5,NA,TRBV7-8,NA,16,TGTGCCAGCAGCTTAGGGGTTACCGTTGGCAATCAGCCCCAGCATTTT,CASSLGVTVGNQPQHF
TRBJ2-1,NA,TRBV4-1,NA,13,TGCGCCAGCAGCCAAGTAGGTCGCAATGAGCAGTTCTTC,CASSQVGRNEQFF
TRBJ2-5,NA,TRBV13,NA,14,TGTGCCAGCAGCTTAGGAAGGCTCCAAGAGACCCAGTACTTC,CASSLGRLQETQYF
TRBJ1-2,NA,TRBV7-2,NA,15,TGTGCCAGCAGCCCTTGGCAGGGGCCATACTATGGCTACACCTTC,CASSPWQGPYYGYTF
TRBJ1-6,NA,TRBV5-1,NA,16,TGCGCCAGCAGCTTGGGAGTAGGGCTTGATAATTCACCCCTCCACTTT,CASSLGVGLDNSPLHF
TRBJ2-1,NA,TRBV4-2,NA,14,TGTGCCAGCAGCTCGTTAAGCTCCTACAATGAGCAGTTCTTC,CASSSLSSYNEQFF
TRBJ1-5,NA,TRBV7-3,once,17,TGTGCCAGCAGCATCCCCTTGGGGGAGAGGGGCAATCAGCCCCAGCATTTT,CASSIPLGERGNQPQHF
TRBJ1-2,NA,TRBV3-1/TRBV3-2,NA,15,TGTGCCAGCAGCCCCCAGACGGCAGCTAACTATGGCTACACCTTC,CASSPQTAANYGYTF
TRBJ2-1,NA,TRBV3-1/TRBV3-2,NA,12,TGTGCCAGCAGCCAAGGCGTGAATGAGCAGTTCTTC,CASSQGVNEQFF
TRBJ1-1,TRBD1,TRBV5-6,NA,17,TGTGCCAGCAGCAGACCGGGGACAGGGGGCATGAACACTGAAGCTTTCTTT,CASSRPGTGGMNTEAFF
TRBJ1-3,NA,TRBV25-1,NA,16,TGTGCCAGCAGTGAAACCGGCTTACCTGCCGGAAACACCATATATTTT,CASSETGLPAGNTIYF
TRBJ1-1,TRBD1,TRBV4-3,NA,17,TGCGCCAGCAGCCAAGGAGCGGTGAGACAGGGAAACACTGAAGCTTTCTTT,CASSQGAVRQGNTEAFF
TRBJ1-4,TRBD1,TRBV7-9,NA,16,TGTGCCCTCCTCCCAGGGACAGGGGTCACTAATGAAAAACTGTTTTTT,CALLPGTGVTNEKLFF
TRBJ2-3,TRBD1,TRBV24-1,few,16,TGTGCCACGAATCCCCCGGGACAGGGAAAGACAGATACGCAGTATTTT,CATNPPGQGKTDTQYF
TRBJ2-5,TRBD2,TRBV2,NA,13,TGTGCCAGCAGTGGCGGGGGGGGAGAGACCCAGTACTTC,CASSGGGGETQYF
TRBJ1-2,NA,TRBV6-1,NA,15,TGTGCCAGCAGTGAATGGGCAGGGGCGGAGTATGGCTACACCTTC,CASSEWAGAEYGYTF
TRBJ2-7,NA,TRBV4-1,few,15,TGCGCCAGCAGCCGTTCCGGGACAACAGCCTACGAGCAGTACTTC,CASSRSGTTAYEQYF
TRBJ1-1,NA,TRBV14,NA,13,TGTGCCAGCAGCCTTACACAGAACACTGAAGCTTTCTTT,CASSLTQNTEAFF
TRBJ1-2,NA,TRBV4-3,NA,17,TGCGCCAGCAGCCAAGACCGGGACATCCTACCCCTCTATGGCTACACCTTC,CASSQDRDILPLYGYTF
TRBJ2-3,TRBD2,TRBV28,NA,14,TGTGCCAGCAGAAACGGGGGGTCCACAGATACGCAGTATTTT,CASRNGGSTDTQYF
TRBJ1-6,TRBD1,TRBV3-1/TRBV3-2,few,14,TGTGCCAGCAGACTAGGGACAGAGAATTCACCCCTCCACTTT,CASRLGTENSPLHF
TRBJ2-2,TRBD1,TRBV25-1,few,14,TGTGCCAGCAGTCCAGACAGGGAGTCCGGGGAGCTGTTTTTT,CASSPDRESGELFF
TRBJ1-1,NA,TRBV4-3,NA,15,TGCGCCAGCAGCCAAGATGGCGGATTGAACACTGAAGCTTTCTTT,CASSQDGGLNTEAFF
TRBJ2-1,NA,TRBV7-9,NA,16,TGTGCCAGCAGCTTAGCGGGGGGCGGCCCCTACAATGAGCAGTTCTTC,CASSLAGGGPYNEQFF
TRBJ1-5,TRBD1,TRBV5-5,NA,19,TGTGCCAGCAGTTACATCCCCAGGGGGCGCTTACAAGGCAATCAGCCCCAGCATTTT,CASSYIPRGRLQGNQPQHF
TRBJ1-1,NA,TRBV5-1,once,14,TGCGCCAGCAGCTTGGCCCCCGGTTCCACTGAAGCTTTCTTT,CASSLAPGSTEAFF
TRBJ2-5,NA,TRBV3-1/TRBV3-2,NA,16,TGTGCCAGCAGCCAAAGGGTCAGGGGAGGGCAAGAGACCCAGTACTTC,CASSQRVRGGQETQYF
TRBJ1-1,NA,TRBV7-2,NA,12,TGTGCCAGCAGCTTAGGGGGCGGTGAAGCTTTCTTT,CASSLGGGEAFF
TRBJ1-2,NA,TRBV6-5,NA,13,TGTGCCAGCAGCTATACTCAAGGTCTTGGCTACACCTTC,CASSYTQGLGYTF
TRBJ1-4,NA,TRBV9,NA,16,TGTGCCAGCAGCGTAATGGGGAGCACAACTAATGAAAAACTGTTTTTT,CASSVMGSTTNEKLFF
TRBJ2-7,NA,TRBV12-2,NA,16,TGTGCAAGTCGCTTAGACCGGGACAGGGGCAACTACGAGCAGTACTTC,CASRLDRDRGNYEQYF
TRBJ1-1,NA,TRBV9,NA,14,TGTGCCAGCAGTGGCCTCCCCAGCGGCACTGAAGCTTTCTTT,CASSGLPSGTEAFF
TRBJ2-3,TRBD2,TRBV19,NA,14,TGTGCCAGTAAAGAGCGGGGGGGCACAGATACGCAGTATTTT,CASKERGGTDTQYF